Shown below are 20 T cell receptor beta chains from a single sample sequenced in a study of blood T cell repertoires in COVID-19. Repertoires were generated with immunoSEQ multiplex PCR, while TCRdb's copy carries only in-frame clones and drops some. The sample yields 70,000 to 85,000 clones, more than 70% seen once. Sequencing was done on a sample of peripheral blood. The origin of the receptors is a man between 65 and 80 years old with active or convalescent COVID-19.

V and J are TRBV5-1 and TRBJ2-4; TRBD2 aligns across 10 bases. The V segment lost 1 base and the J segment 2 bases; nucleotides outside the gene matches: 9. This CDR3 has 18 amino acids. Germline CDR1 reads SGHRS; CDR2 reads YFSETQ. CDR3 protein: CASSLNLAGGVPKNIQYF. The CDR3 DNA reads as TGCGCCAGCAGCTTGAACTTAGCGGGAGGCGTTCCCAAAAACATTCAGTACTTC.

This clone was seen just once. The chain carries TRBV6-1 and TRBJ2-7, with a tentative D call TRBD1 (5 bases). This CDR3 is 16 amino acids long. Trimming pared 3 bases from V and 4 bases from J, leaving 19 bases between. Germline lookup yields CDR1 MNHNS and CDR2 SASEGT. CDR3 sequence reads: CASSDPRQGLGYEQYF. The CDR3 DNA is TGTGCCAGCAGTGATCCAAGGCAGGGTCTAGGTTACGAGCAGTACTTC.

The genes are TRBV10-3 and TRBJ1-4; D unresolved. Trimming pared 0 bases from V and 7 bases from J, leaving 12 bases between. The CDR3 spans 15 residues. The germline CDR1 and CDR2 sequences are ENHRY and SYGVKD. CDR3 loop: CAISESGGRSEKLFF. For the CDR3, the DNA is TGTGCCATCAGTGAGTCTGGAGGACGGAGTGAAAAACTGTTTTTT.

This chain links TRBV24-1 with TRBJ2-3, with TRBD2 matching 11 bases. The germline V gene encodes CDR1 KGHDR and CDR2 SFDVKD. J lost 1 base, V lost 4 bases, and 3 bases had no gene match. The CDR3 runs 16 residues. The CDR3 region is CATSDHSGGGTDTQYF. The CDR3 bases are TGTGCCACCAGTGACCATAGCGGGGGGGGCACAGATACGCAGTATTTT.

CDR3 sequence: CASSVGGARGNYGYTF. CDR3 DNA sequence: TGTGCCAGCAGTGTAGGGGGGGCGAGGGGCAACTATGGCTACACCTTC. V is TRBV27 and J is TRBJ1-2; D is possibly TRBD1 (6 bases). Trimming removed 5 bases at V and 2 bases at J, with 18 bases between. CDR3 length: 16 residues. The germline V gene encodes CDR1 MNHEY and CDR2 SMNVEV (reference sequence).

The chain carries TRBV7-9 and TRBJ1-4; D call uncertain. The CDR3 contains 14 residues. Trimming took 5 bases from V and 4 from J, leaving 11 bases between them. CDR1 is SEHNR, CDR2 FQNEAQ, per germline (reference sequence). The DNA for the CDR3 is TGTGCCAGCAGCAAAGAGCATGGTAATGAAAAACTGTTTTTT. Translated: CASSKEHGNEKLFF.

This chain uses TRBV21-1 with TRBJ2-1; TRBD1, the table's D call, lacks a check against the DNA. TRBV21-1 is shown as a pseudogene. This CDR3 is built from 16 residues. CDR3 DNA: TGTGCCAGCAGCAACGGGGGCAGGGGGGAGCACAATGAGCAGTTCTTC. This gives the protein CASSNGGRGEHNEQFF.

On this clone itself: A junction boundary mismatches the germline segment, possibly from a read error. V and J are TRBV6-4 and TRBJ2-7; 9 nucleotides match TRBD1. The CDR3 contains 12 residues. Germline CDR1 is MRHNA and CDR2 is SNTAGT. The CDR3 protein is CASRRARDRETF. The DNA for the CDR3 is TGTGCCAGCAGGAGGGCCCGGGACAGGGAAACTTTC.

CDR3 amino acids: CASSLEGRGYSYEQYF. CDR3 bases: TGCGCCAGCAGCTTGGAGGGGCGGGGCTACTCCTACGAGCAGTACTTC. The chain links TRBV5-1 to TRBJ2-7; the D gene is possibly TRBD2 (6 bases). Germline CDR1 is SGHRS and CDR2 is YFSETQ. The CDR3 extends over 16 amino acids. Trimming cost V 0 bases and J 0 bases, with 13 bases left between them.

The chain carries TRBV14 and TRBJ2-3, with 9 bases that match TRBD1. Germline CDR1 and CDR2: SGHDN and FVKESK. V shed 5 bases, J shed 10 bases, and the junction held 7 bases outside the gene matches. The CDR3 has 13 amino acids. The CDR3 bases are TGTGCCAGCAGCAGGGACAGGGAAAGAGCGCAGTATTTT. Its translation is CASSRDRERAQYF.

The chain links TRBV7-2 to TRBJ1-5; the match to TRBD1 covers 9 bases. This CDR3 contains 16 residues. Germline trimming cut 1 base from V and 7 bases from J; bases unmatched to any gene: 8. Germline CDR1 SGHTA, CDR2 FQGNSA. DNA for the CDR3: TGTGCCAGCAGCTTAGGTCTGGGACAGGGAAGCCAGCCCCAGCATTTT. Its protein is CASSLGLGQGSQPQHF.

This clone was seen more than once but under ten times. This chain uses TRBV5-1 with TRBJ1-6; D unclear. Germline CDR1 is SGHRS and CDR2 is YFSETQ. V dropped 4 bases and J dropped 7 bases, with 12 bases sitting between them. The CDR3 runs 14 residues. Here the CDR3 reads CASSIDGGNSPLHF. For the CDR3, the DNA is TGCGCCAGCAGCATTGACGGAGGCAATTCACCCCTCCACTTT. Filled out from reference TRBV5-1 and TRBJ1-6, the complete variable domain reads KAGVTQTPRYLIKTRGQQVTLSCSPISGHRSVSWYQQTPGQGLQFLFEYFSETQRNKGNFPGRFSGRQFSNSRSEMNVSTLELGDSALYLCASSIDGGNSPLHFGNGTRLTVT.

The chain is built from TRBV2 and TRBJ2-1; TRBD2 matches 15 bases. The CDR3 totals 15 residues. Germline CDR1 SNHLY, CDR2 FYNNEI. The J segment lost 8 bases and the V segment lost 7 bases, leaving 6 bases of the junction unmatched. The CDR3 DNA is TGTGCCAGCACCTGGACTAGCGGGAGGGTTGATGAGCAGTTCTTC. Its protein is CASTWTSGRVDEQFF.

This sequence joins TRBV24-1 and TRBJ2-5; 11 bases line up with TRBD2. Germline V CDR1 and CDR2: KGHDR, SFDVKD. J gave up 5 bases and V 4 bases, and 8 bases lay outside the gene matches. This CDR3 spans 16 amino acids. For the CDR3, the DNA is TGTGCCACCAGTGACCCGCTAGCGGGAGGTGGTGAGACCCAGTACTTC. This codes for CATSDPLAGGGETQYF.

The chain carries TRBV19 and TRBJ1-6; the match to TRBD1 covers 12 bases. J was trimmed by 9 bases and V by 9 bases; bases with no gene match: 12. The CDR3 runs to 16 residues. Per the germline V gene, CDR1 is LNHDA and CDR2 is SQIVND (reference sequence). The CDR3 nucleotides are TGTGCCAGCAAGGGACAGGGGGCCCTGACCTTTTCACCCCTCCACTTT. Residues: CASKGQGALTFSPLHF.

The chain recombines TRBV28 with TRBJ1-5; a possible D gene is TRBD1 (6 bases). Per the germline V gene, CDR1 is MDHEN and CDR2 is SYDVKM. Trimming pared 5 bases from V and 6 bases from J, leaving 17 bases between. The CDR3 runs 15 residues. The CDR3 reads CASSPTNRDRQPQHF. CDR3 nucleotide sequence: TGTGCCAGCAGTCCCACAAACAGGGATCGTCAGCCCCAGCATTTT.

The CDR3 here is CASSSGLAGSEQFF. The CDR3 DNA is TGTGCCAGCAGCTCCGGACTAGCGGGGAGTGAGCAGTTCTTC. J is TRBJ2-1 and V is TRBV11-3; 12 bases are a match to TRBD2. From germline, CDR1 is SGHNT and CDR2 YENEEA. The CDR3 sequence is 14 residues long. Trimming took 4 bases from V and 9 from J; bases not matched to a gene: 4.

This clone was seen a few times. This chain uses TRBV6-6 with TRBJ1-4; TRBD1 might be the D (5 bases). This CDR3 region has 14 residues. V was clipped by 2 bases and J by 6 bases, with 10 bases between them. The germline gives CDR1 MNHNY, CDR2 SVGAGI (reference sequence). This CDR3 is CASSYRAGYEKLFF. CDR3 coding DNA: TGTGCCAGCAGTTACCGGGCAGGGTATGAAAAACTGTTTTTT.

This clone was observed a single time. V and J are TRBV12-3 or TRBV12-4 and TRBJ1-1, with D possibly being TRBD1 (5 bases). The CDR3 covers 13 residues. Trimming pared 5 bases from V and 12 bases from J, leaving 19 bases between. This CDR3 is CASSKGLRFATFF. The CDR3 coding sequence is TGTGCCAGCAGTAAGGGGTTGAGGTTTGCGACTTTCTTT.

V gene TRBV7-9 combines with J gene TRBJ1-2; 7 bases are a match to TRBD1. With V trimmed by 5 bases and J by 1 base, 13 bases remained unmatched. CDR3 length: 17 residues. Germline V gene sequence: CDR1 SEHNR, CDR2 FQNEAQ (reference sequence). CDR3 protein: CASSLRQGLRVNYGYTF. In DNA, the CDR3 is TGTGCCAGCAGCCTCAGACAGGGTCTACGAGTTAACTATGGCTACACCTTC.